This TCR beta chain was observed in a study of Graves' ophthalmopathy and Graves' hyperthyroidism. This clonotype was recorded at least ten times. There are 13 residues in the CDR3. V was trimmed by 1 base and J by 3 bases, leaving 10 bases between them. Germline V gene sequence: CDR1 DFQATT, CDR2 SNEGSKA (reference sequence). Beta-chain TCR CDR3 regions were amplified from RNA transcripts. A first-round RT-PCR used HTBI primers, followed by a second-round multiplex PCR. TCRdb passed the multiplex PCR reads through MiXCR, listing each CDR3 protein once. Of roughly 410,000 distinct CDR3 sequences listed, just over 15% were seen once; the top ten hold 5.5% to 7%.

V gene TRBV20-1 combines with J gene TRBJ2-7; D remains ambiguous. Sequenced material: peripheral blood. The receptor's source is a woman under 30 with stable Graves' hyperthyroidism. CDR3 amino acids: CSARGQTGYEQYF. Here the CDR3 DNA reads TGCAGTGCTAGAGGGCAGACCGGCTACGAGCAGTACTTC.